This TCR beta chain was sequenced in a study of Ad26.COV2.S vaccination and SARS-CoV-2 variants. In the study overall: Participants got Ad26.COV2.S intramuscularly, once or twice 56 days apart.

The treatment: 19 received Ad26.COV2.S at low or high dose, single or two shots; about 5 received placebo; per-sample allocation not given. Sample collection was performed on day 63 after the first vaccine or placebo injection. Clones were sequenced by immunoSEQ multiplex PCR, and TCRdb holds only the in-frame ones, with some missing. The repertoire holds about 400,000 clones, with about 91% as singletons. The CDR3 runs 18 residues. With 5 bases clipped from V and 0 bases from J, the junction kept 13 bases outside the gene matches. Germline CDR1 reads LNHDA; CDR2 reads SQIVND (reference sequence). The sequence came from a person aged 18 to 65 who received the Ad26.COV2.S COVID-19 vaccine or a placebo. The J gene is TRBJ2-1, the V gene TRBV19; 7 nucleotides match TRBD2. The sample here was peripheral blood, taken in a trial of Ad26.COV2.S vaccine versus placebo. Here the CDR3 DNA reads TGTGCCAGTAGTTGGCTAGCGGAGACCCTTAGCTCCTACAATGAGCAGTTCTTC. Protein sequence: CASSWLAETLSSYNEQFF.